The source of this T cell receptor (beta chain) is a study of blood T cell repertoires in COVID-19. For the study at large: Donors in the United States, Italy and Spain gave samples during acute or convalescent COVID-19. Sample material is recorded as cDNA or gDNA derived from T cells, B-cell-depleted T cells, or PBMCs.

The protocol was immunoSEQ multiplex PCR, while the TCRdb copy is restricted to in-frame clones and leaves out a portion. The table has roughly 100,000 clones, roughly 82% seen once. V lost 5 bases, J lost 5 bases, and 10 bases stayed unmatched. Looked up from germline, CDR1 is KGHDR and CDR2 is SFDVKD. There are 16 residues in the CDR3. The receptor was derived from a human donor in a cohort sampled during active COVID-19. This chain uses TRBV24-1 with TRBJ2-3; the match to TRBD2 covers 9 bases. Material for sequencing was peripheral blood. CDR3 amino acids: CATSGGKRGVRDTQYF. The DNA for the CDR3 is TGTGCCACCAGTGGTGGCAAGCGGGGGGTCAGAGATACGCAGTATTTT.